Included here is one TCR beta chain sequence, with context. The antigen remains unidentified. These data come from a study of beta chain features in type 1 diabetes. Points from the study as a whole: For Type 1 diabetes patients, all four CD4+ subsets carried TCRB CDR3s that were moderately but significantly shorter.

The CDR3 extends over 17 amino acids. Losses at the gene ends were 5 bases for V and 2 bases for J; bases not matched to a gene: 12. Germline CDR1 is SGHAT and CDR2 is FQNNGV. Expressed TCRB transcripts got sequenced, as all isolated RNA was reverse transcribed. Sequencing was performed with immunoSEQ multiplex PCR; in TCRdb, only in-frame clones are kept and a portion is missing. The table shows fewer than 250,000 clones, with roughly 14% occurring only once. This sequence joins TRBV11-2 and TRBJ2-5; 9 positions match TRBD2. This clonotype originated in a woman between 40 and 55 years old in good health. Sequenced material: naive CD4+ T cells from blood. As DNA, the CDR3 is TGTGCCAGCAGCGTAGCTCTTGCGGGGGGGACTCAAGAGACCCAGTACTTC. Residues: CASSVALAGGTQETQYF.